This T cell receptor beta chain was documented in a study of breast tumors, draining lymph nodes, adjacent tissues. Germline CDR1 is LGHDT and CDR2 is YNNKEL (reference sequence). CDR3 size: 13 residues. J lost 9 bases, V lost 4 bases, and 9 bases had no gene match. Axillary draining lymph nodes of breast cancer patients supplied the node samples. This clonotype was recorded many times. Its antigen is unknown. TCRdb itself ran the multiplex PCR reads through MiXCR, one entry per CDR3 protein. The table records nearly 110,000 distinct CDR3 sequences, around 30% of them present only once. The study's findings and limits: The lymph node origin of tumor T cells was framed as consistent with a hypothesis, not demonstrated. Tumor repertoires ranked between lymph nodes and nontumor tissue in diversity, with V and J gene preferences. Findings are consistent with lymph node origin and intratumoral expansion of most tumor T cells.

What was sequenced was axillary lymph node tissue. The V gene is TRBV3-1, the J gene TRBJ2-7, with TRBD2 matching over 7 bases. The receptor was isolated from a female donor with breast cancer. Some clones in this sample may be carry-over from other donors' samples. DNA of the CDR3: TGTGCCAGCAGCCCGGGGGGTAGCATGGGGCAGTACTTC. Protein: CASSPGGSMGQYF.